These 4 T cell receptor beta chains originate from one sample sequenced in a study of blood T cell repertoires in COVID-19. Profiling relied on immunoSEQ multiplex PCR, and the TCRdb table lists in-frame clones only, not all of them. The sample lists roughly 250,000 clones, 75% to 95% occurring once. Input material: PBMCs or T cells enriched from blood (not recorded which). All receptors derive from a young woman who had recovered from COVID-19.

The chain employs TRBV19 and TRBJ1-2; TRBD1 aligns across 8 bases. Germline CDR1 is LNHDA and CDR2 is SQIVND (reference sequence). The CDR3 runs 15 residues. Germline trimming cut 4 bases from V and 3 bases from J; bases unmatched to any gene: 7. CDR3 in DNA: TGTGCCAGTAGTACGGGGACAGGTCTCTACTATGGCTACACCTTC. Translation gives CASSTGTGLYYGYTF.

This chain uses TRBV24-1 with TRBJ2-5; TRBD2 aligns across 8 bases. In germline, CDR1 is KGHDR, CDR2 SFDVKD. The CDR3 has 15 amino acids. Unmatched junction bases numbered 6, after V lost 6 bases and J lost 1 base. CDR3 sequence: CATSSSGRGQETQYF. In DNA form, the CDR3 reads TGTGCCACCAGTTCCAGCGGGAGAGGCCAAGAGACCCAGTACTTC.

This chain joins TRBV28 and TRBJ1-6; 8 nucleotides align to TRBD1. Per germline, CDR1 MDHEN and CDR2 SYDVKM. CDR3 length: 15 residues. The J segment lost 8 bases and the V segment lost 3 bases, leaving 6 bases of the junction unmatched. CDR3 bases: TGTGCCAGCAGTTTTCCGGGACAGGTCTATTCACCCCTCCACTTT. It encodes CASSFPGQVYSPLHF.

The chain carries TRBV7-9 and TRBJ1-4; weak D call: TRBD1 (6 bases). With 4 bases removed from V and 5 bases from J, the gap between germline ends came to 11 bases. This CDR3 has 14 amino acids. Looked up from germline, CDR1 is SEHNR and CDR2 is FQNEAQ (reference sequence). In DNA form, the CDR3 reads TGTGCCAGCAGCTCGCAGGGGTCCAATGAAAAACTGTTTTTT. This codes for CASSSQGSNEKLFF. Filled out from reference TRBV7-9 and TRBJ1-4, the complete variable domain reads DTGVSQNPRHKITKRGQNVTFRCDPISEHNRLYWYRQTLGQGPEFLTYFQNEAQLEKSRLLSDRFSAERPKGSFSTLEIQRTEQGDSAMYLCASSSQGSNEKLFFGSGTQLSVL.